This is a list of T cell receptor beta chains from one sample in a study of CD8 T cells in Susac syndrome. TCRdb analysed the immunoSEQ multiplex PCR reads with MiXCR anew, one entry per CDR3 protein. The sample has 130,000 or so distinct CDR3 sequences; around 94% are singletons. Material for sequencing was CD8+ T cells from PBMCs. The source of these receptors is a human donor with Susac syndrome. Both conserved end residues are part of each CDR3. The D gene is left open where the match is weak. Not all rows give a size; the values are once, few, many and, for expanded clones, a class.

>TRBV5-4|TRBJ2-3|-|TRBD2
CASSHGGAVDTQYF
TGTGCCAGCAGCCACGGGGGGGCCGTAGATACGCAGTATTTT
>TRBV29-1|TRBJ2-1|-|-
CSVDNEGSYNEQFF
TGCAGCGTTGACAACGAGGGCTCCTACAATGAGCAGTTCTTC
>TRBV3-1|TRBJ1-5|-|-
CASSQEVTGSNQPQHF
TGTGCCAGCAGCCAAGAGGTGACAGGAAGCAATCAGCCCCAGCATTTT
>TRBV7-9|TRBJ2-1|-|-
CASSLVSYNEQFF
TGTGCCAGCAGCTTAGTTTCCTACAATGAGCAGTTCTTC
>TRBV20-1|TRBJ2-7|-|-
CSVSPDSQMSYEQYF
TGCAGTGTTTCGCCGGACAGCCAGATGTCCTACGAGCAGTACTTC
>TRBV3-1|TRBJ2-7|-|-
CASSQDGATVAYEQYF
TGTGCCAGCAGCCAAGATGGGGCGACGGTAGCCTACGAGCAGTACTTC
>TRBV4-1|TRBJ2-5|-|TRBD1
CASSQTTGRETQYF
TGCGCCAGCAGCCAAACGACAGGGAGAGAGACCCAGTACTTC
>TRBV2|TRBJ1-2|-|TRBD1
CASSDFTASGGNYGYTF
TGTGCCAGCAGTGATTTCACGGCCTCAGGGGGGAACTATGGCTACACCTTC
>TRBV29-1|TRBJ2-2|-|-
CSAQTPNTGELFF
TGCAGCGCTCAGACACCGAACACCGGGGAGCTGTTTTTT
>TRBV29-1|TRBJ2-2|once|TRBD1
CSALKAGQENTGELFF
TGCAGCGCCTTGAAGGCGGGACAGGAGAACACCGGGGAGCTGTTTTTT
>TRBV25-1|TRBJ1-1|-|-
CASSSDWGTEAFF
TGTGCCAGCAGCAGCGATTGGGGCACTGAAGCTTTCTTT
>TRBV9|TRBJ2-7|-|-
CASSGPGEQYF
TGTGCCAGCAGCGGCCCCGGGGAGCAGTACTTC
>TRBV19|TRBJ1-2|-|-
CASNARDTYGYTF
TGTGCCAGTAATGCACGGGACACCTATGGCTACACCTTC
>TRBV20-1|TRBJ2-5|-|TRBD2
CSAEPLAGGQETQYF
TGCAGTGCTGAACCACTAGCGGGGGGCCAAGAGACCCAGTACTTC
>TRBV20-1|TRBJ1-2|-|-
CSASPQAIANYGYTF
TGCAGTGCTAGTCCACAGGCGATAGCTAACTATGGCTACACCTTC
>TRBV4-1|TRBJ2-5|-|-
CASSQVPGGVQETQYF
TGCGCCAGCAGCCAAGTTCCCGGGGGAGTCCAAGAGACCCAGTACTTC
>TRBV5-1|TRBJ2-7|-|TRBD2
CASSLFSRGGAYEQYF
TGCGCCAGCAGCTTGTTCTCCCGGGGGGGAGCCTACGAGCAGTACTTC
>TRBV9|TRBJ2-7|-|TRBD2
CASSVTAGGLYEQYF
TGTGCCAGCAGCGTAACAGCGGGAGGGCTCTACGAGCAGTACTTC
>TRBV29-1|TRBJ2-7|-|-
CSVLYGSSYEQYF
TGCAGCGTTTTATACGGCAGCTCCTACGAGCAGTACTTC
>TRBV4-3|TRBJ2-2|-|-
CASSQERMHIEDTGELFF
TGCGCCAGCAGCCAAGAAAGAATGCACATCGAGGACACCGGGGAGCTGTTTTTT
>TRBV27|TRBJ1-1|-|-
CASKSDGNTEAFF
TGTGCCAGCAAGTCGGACGGGAACACTGAAGCTTTCTTT
>TRBV9|TRBJ1-2|-|-
CASSVDSQVDYGYTF
TGTGCCAGCAGCGTCGACTCCCAGGTCGACTATGGCTACACCTTC
>TRBV18|TRBJ1-2|-|-
CASSPPRVSHYGYTF
TGTGCCAGCTCACCACCGAGGGTATCCCACTATGGCTACACCTTC
>TRBV7-9|TRBJ2-7|-|-
CASSLGVGDEQYF
TGTGCCAGCAGCCTGGGAGTCGGTGACGAGCAGTACTTC
>TRBV20-1|TRBJ2-1|-|TRBD2
CSAHGLATYNEQFF
TGCAGTGCCCACGGACTAGCGACCTACAATGAGCAGTTCTTC
>TRBV27|TRBJ2-7|-|-
CASSLGGRDSYEQYF
TGTGCCAGCAGTTTAGGCGGACGGGACTCCTACGAGCAGTACTTC
>TRBV20-1|TRBJ2-6|-|TRBD1
CSARDRTGVGANVLTF
TGCAGTGCTAGAGACCGGACAGGGGTAGGGGCCAACGTCCTGACTTTC
>TRBV3-1|TRBJ2-7|-|TRBD2
CASSRRGYRSYEQYF
TGTGCCAGCAGCCGGCGGGGGTATCGCAGCTACGAGCAGTACTTC
>TRBV29-1|TRBJ2-1|-|-
CSVEDLQDGNEQFF
TGCAGCGTTGAAGATCTTCAGGACGGTAATGAGCAGTTCTTC
>TRBV11-2|TRBJ2-2|-|-
CASSPVRGERGTGELFF
TGTGCCAGCAGCCCCGTGAGGGGCGAACGAGGTACCGGGGAGCTGTTTTTT
>TRBV9|TRBJ2-3|-|-
CASSVVSGPGDTQYF
TGTGCCAGCAGCGTAGTGAGCGGGCCCGGGGATACGCAGTATTTT
>TRBV9|TRBJ2-1|-|TRBD2
CASSASGGADEQFF
TGTGCCAGCAGCGCTAGCGGGGGGGCCGATGAGCAGTTCTTC
>TRBV6-1|TRBJ2-1|-|TRBD1
CASSRISRDRGDNEQFF
TGTGCCAGCAGTAGAATCAGCCGGGACAGGGGGGACAATGAGCAGTTCTTC
>TRBV9|TRBJ2-2|-|TRBD2
CASSVVAGGTGELFF
TGTGCCAGCAGCGTGGTAGCGGGGGGTACCGGGGAGCTGTTTTTT
>TRBV13|TRBJ1-1|-|TRBD1
CASSTGQGVQNTEAFF
TGTGCCAGCAGCACCGGACAGGGAGTGCAGAACACTGAAGCTTTCTTT
>TRBV7-9|TRBJ1-5|-|-
CASSAGPQPQHF
TGTGCCAGCAGCGCAGGTCCCCAGCCCCAGCATTTT
>TRBV9|TRBJ2-3|-|-
CASSPGGVGDTQYF
TGTGCCAGCAGCCCCGGGGGCGTGGGAGATACGCAGTATTTT
>TRBV29-1|TRBJ2-7|few|-
CSPWEKEQYF
TGCAGCCCCTGGGAGAAGGAGCAGTACTTC
>TRBV7-9|TRBJ2-5|-|-
CASSPRGETQYF
TGTGCCAGCAGCCCTAGGGGGGAGACCCAGTACTTC
>TRBV7-2|TRBJ1-1|-|-
CASSLYRANTEAFF
TGTGCCAGCAGCTTATACAGGGCAAACACTGAAGCTTTCTTT
>TRBV3-1|TRBJ1-1|-|TRBD1
CASSQRQGTLGAFF
TGTGCCAGCAGCCAACGACAGGGTACGCTTGGAGCTTTCTTT
>TRBV4-3|TRBJ2-1|-|TRBD2
CASSQETSGGYNEQFF
TGCGCCAGCAGCCAAGAAACTAGCGGGGGCTACAATGAGCAGTTCTTC
>TRBV5-1|TRBJ1-1|-|-
CASSLGQGISEAFF
TGCGCCAGCAGCCTGGGTCAGGGTATCTCTGAAGCTTTCTTT
>TRBV7-9|TRBJ2-5|-|TRBD1
CASSLKGQGVRQETQYF
TGTGCCAGCAGCCTGAAGGGACAGGGGGTTCGGCAAGAGACCCAGTACTTC
>TRBV29-1|TRBJ2-7|few|-
CSVDTGSYEQYF
TGCAGCGTTGATACAGGTTCCTACGAGCAGTACTTC
>TRBV3-1|TRBJ2-7|-|-
CASTPLGGHEQYF
TGTGCCAGCACCCCCCTCGGTGGCCACGAGCAGTACTTC
>TRBV7-3|TRBJ2-2|-|TRBD2
CASSFLAGGTGELFF
TGTGCCAGCAGCTTCCTAGCGGGGGGCACCGGGGAGCTGTTTTTT
>TRBV9|TRBJ1-2|-|TRBD1
CASSVEGQGAEGYTF
TGTGCCAGCAGCGTAGAAGGCCAGGGGGCAGAGGGCTACACCTTC
>TRBV20-1|TRBJ2-5|once|-
CSASDRMETQYF
TGCAGTGCTTCCGACAGGATGGAGACCCAGTACTTC
>TRBV24-1|TRBJ2-2|-|-
CATAPAVNTGELFF
TGTGCCACAGCCCCAGCGGTGAACACCGGGGAGCTGTTTTTT
>TRBV27|TRBJ1-5|once|-
CASSFGADNQPQHF
TGTGCCAGCAGTTTCGGAGCAGACAATCAGCCCCAGCATTTT
>TRBV5-6|TRBJ2-7|-|-
CASSWGRGAEDYEQYF
TGTGCCAGCAGCTGGGGTAGGGGTGCGGAGGACTACGAGCAGTACTTC
>TRBV20-1|TRBJ2-1|-|-
CSARDIIVGNEQFF
TGCAGTGCTAGAGATATTATCGTGGGAAATGAGCAGTTCTTC